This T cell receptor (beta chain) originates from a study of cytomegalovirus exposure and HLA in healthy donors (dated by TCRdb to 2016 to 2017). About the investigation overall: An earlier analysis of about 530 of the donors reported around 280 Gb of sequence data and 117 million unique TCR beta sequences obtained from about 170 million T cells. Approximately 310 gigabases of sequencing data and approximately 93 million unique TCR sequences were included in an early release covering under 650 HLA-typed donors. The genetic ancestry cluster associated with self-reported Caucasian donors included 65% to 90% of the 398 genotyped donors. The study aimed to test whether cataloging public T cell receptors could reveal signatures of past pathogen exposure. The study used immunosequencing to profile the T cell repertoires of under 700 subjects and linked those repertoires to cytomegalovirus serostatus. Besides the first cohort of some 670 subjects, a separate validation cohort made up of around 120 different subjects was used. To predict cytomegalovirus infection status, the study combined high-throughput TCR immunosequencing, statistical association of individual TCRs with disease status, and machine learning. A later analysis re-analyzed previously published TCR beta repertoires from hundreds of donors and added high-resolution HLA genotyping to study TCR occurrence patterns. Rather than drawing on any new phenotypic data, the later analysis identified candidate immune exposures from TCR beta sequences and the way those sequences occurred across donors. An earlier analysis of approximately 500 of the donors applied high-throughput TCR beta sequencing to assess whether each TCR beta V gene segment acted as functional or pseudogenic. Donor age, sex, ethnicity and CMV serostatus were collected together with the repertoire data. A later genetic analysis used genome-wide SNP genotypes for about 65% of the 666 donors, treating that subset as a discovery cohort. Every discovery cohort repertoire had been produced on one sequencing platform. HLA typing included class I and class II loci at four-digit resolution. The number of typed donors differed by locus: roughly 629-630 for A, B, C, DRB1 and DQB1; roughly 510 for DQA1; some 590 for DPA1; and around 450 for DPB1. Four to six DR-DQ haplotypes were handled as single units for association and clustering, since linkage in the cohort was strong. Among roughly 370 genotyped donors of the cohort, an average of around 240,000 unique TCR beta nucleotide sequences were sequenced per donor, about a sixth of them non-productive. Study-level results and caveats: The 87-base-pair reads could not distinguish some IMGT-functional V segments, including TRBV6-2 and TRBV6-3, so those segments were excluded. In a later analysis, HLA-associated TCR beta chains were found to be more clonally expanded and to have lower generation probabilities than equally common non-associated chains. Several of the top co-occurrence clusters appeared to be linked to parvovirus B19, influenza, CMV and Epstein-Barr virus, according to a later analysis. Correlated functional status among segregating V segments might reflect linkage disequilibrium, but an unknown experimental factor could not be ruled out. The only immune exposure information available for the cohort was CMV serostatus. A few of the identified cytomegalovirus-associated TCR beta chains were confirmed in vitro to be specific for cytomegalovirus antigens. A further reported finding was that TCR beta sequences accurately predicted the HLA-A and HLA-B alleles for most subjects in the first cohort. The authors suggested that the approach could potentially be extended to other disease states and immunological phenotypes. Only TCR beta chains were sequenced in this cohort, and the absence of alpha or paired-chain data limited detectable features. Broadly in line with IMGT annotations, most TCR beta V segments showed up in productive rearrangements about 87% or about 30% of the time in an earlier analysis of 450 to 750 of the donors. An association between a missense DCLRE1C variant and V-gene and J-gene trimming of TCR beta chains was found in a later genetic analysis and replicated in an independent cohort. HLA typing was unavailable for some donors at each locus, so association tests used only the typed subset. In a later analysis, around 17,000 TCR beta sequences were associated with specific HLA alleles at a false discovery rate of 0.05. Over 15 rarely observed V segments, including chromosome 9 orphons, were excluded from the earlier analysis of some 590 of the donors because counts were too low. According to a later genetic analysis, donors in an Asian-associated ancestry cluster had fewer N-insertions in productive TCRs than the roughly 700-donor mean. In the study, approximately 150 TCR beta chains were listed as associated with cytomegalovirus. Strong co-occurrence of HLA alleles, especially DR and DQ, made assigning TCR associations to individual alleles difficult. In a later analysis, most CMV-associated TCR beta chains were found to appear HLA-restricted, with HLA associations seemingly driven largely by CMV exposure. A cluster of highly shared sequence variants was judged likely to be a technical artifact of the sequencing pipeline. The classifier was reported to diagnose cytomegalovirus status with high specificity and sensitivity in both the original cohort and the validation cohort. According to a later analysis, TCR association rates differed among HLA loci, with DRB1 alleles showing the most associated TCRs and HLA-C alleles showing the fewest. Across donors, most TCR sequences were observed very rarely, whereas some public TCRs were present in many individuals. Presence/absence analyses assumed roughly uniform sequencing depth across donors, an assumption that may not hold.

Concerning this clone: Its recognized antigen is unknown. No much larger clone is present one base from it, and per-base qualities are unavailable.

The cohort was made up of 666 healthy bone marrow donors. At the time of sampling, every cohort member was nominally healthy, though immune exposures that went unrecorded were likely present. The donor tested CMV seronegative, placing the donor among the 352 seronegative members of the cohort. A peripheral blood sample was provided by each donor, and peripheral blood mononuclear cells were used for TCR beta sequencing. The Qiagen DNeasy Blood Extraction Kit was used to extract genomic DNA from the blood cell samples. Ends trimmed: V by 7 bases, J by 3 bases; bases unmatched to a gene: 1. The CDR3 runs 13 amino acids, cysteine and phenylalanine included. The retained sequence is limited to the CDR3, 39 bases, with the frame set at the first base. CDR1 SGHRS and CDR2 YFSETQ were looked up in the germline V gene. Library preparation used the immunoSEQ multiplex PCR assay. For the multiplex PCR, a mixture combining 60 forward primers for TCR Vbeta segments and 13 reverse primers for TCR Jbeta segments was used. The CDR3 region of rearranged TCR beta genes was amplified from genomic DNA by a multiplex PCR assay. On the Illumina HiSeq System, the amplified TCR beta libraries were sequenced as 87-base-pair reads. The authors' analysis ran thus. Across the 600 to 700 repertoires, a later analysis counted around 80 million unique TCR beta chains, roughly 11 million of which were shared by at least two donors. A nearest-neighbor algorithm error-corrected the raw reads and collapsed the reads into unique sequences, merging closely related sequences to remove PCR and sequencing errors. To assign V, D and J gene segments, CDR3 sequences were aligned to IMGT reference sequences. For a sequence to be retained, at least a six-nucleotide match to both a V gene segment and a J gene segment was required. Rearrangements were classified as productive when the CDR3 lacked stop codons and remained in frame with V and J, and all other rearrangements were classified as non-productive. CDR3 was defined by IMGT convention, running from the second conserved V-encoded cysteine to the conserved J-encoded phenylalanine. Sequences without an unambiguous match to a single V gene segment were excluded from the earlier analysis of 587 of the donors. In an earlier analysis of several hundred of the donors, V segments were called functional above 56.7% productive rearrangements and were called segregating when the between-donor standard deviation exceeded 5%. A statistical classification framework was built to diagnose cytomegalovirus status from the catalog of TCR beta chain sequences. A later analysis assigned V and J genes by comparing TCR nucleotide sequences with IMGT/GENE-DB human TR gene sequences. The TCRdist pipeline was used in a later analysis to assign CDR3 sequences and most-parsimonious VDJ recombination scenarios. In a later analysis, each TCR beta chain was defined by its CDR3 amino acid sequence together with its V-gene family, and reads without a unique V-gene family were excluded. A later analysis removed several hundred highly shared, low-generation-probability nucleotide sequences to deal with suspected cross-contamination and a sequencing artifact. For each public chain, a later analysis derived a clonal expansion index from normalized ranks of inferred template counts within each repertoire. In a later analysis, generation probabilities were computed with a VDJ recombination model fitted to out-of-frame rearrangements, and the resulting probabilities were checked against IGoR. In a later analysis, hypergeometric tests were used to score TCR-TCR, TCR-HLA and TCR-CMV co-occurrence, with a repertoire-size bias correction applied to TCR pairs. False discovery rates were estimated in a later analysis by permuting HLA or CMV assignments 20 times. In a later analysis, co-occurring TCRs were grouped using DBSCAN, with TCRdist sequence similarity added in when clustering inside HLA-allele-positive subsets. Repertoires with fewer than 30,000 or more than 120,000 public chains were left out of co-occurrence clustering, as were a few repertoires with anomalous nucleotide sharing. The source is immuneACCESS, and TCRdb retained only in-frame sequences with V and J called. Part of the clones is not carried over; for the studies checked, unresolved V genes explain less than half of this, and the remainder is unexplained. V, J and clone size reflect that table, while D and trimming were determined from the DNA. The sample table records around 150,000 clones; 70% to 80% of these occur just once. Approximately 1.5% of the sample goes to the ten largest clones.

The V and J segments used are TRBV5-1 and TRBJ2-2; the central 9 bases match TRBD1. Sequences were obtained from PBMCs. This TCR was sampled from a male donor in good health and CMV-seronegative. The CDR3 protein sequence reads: CASRDRDTGELFF. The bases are TGCGCCAGCCGGGACAGGGACACCGGGGAGCTGTTTTTT. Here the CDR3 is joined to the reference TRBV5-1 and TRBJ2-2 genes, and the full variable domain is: KAGVTQTPRYLIKTRGQQVTLSCSPISGHRSVSWYQQTPGQGLQFLFEYFSETQRNKGNFPGRFSGRQFSNSRSEMNVSTLELGDSALYLCASRDRDTGELFFGEGSRLTVL.